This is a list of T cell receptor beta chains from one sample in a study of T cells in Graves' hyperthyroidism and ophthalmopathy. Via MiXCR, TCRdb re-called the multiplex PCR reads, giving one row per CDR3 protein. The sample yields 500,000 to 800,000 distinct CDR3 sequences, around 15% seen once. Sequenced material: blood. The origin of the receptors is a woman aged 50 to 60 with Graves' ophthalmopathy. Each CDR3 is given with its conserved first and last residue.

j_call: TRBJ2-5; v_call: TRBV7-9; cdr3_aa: CASSLEIAGGETQYF
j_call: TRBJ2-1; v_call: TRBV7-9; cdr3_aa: CASSLRAVSSYNEQFF
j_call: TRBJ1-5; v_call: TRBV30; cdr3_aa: CAWIGTAVNQPQHF
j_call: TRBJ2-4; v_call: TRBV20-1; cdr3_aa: CSANLAGGTNIQYF
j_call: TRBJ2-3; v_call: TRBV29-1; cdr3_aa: CSGRTSLDTQYF
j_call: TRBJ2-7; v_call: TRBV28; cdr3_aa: CASRIDSGRSYEQYF
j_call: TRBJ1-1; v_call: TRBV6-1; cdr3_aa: CASSPFNGRNTEAFF
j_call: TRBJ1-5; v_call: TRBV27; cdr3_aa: CASSFQGSQPQHF
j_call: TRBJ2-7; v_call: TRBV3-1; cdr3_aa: CASRTSGASSYEQYF
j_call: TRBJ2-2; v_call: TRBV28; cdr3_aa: CASSTRQGSYTGELFF
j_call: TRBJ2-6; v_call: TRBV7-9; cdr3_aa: CASSLKSAGANVLTF
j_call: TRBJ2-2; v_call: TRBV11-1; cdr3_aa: CASSLVRVAGKPNTGELFF
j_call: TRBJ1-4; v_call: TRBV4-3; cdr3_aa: CASSQDAVGDNEKLFF
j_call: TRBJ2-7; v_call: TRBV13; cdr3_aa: CASSLSSGRFWREQYF
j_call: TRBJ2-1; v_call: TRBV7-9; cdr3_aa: CASSPNLAGGPIEQFF
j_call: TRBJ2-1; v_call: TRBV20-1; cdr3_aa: CGVQRGYGAGEQFF
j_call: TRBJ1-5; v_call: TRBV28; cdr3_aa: CASSLIGSQPQHF
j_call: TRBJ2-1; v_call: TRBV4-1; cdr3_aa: CASRGPGEGNEQFF
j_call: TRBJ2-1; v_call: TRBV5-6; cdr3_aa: CASSYAGTNNEQFF
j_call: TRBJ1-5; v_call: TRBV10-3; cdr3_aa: CASGRTGGDEPQHF
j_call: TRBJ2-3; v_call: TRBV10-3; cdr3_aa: CAIRRKPGLADTATDTQYF
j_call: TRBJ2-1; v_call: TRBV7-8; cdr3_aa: CASSSTNSGRVNYNEQFF
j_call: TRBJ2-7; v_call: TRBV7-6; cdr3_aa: CASSLPGGLSYEQYF
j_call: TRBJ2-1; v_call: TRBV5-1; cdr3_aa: CASSLAPSGSYYNEQFF
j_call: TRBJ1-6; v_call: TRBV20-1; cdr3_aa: CSARDLRGQDTSPLHF
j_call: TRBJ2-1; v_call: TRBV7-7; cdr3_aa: CASSLGGGQGLFF
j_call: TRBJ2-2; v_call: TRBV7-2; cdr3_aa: CASSRQAPMNTGELFF
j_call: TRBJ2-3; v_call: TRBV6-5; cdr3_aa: CASSYSTSLRKVDTQYF
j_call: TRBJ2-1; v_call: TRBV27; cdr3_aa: CASSLWVMASGRNHNEQFF
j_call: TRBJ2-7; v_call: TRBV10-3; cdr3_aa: CAIRAQNYEQYF
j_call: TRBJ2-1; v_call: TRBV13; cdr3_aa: CASSPLVAGDSYNEQFF
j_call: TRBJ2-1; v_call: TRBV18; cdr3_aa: CASSPRGINEQFF
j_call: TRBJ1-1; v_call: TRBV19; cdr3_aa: CASNPDTPNTEAFF
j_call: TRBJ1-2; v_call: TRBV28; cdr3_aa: CASSLASGRQYTF
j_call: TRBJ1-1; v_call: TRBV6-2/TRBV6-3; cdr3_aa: CASSYSGWMNTEAFF
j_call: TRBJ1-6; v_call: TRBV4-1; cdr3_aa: CASSHRQDNSPLHF
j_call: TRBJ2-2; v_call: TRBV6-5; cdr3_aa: CASSYGKREKVGELFF
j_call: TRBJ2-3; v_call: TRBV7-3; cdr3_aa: CASSPLGQSTDTQYF
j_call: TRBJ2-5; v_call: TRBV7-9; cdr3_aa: CASSPPAGNVETQYF
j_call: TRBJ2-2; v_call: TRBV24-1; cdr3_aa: CATSDLRQENTGELFF
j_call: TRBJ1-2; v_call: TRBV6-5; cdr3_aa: CASSYSGSNNYGYTF
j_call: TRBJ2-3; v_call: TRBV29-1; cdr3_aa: CSVGAGGLLRTDTQYF
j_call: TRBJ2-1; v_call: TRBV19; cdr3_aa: CASRPGQGFNEQFF
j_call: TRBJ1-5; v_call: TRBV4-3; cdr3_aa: CASSQGQGAGQPQHF
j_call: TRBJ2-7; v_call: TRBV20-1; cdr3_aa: CSALGTSGHSYEQYF
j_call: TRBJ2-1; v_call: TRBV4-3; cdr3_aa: CASRQASGKVYNEQFF
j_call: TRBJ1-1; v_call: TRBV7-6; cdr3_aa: CASTLSPWEPTEAFF
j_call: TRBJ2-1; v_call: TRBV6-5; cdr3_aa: CASSYLSPMSSYNEQFF
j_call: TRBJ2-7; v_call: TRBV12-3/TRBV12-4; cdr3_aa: CASSFGGIVSYEQYF
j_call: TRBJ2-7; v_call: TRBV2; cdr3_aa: CARGGQSYEQYF
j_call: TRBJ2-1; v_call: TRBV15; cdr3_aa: CATSRVRAGRYNEQFF
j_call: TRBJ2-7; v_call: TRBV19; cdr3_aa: CASSGRTQKAYEQYF
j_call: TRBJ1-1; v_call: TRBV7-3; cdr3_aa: CASSLMGGQYSEAFF
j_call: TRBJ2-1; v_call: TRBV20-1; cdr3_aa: CSAREFTGVEQFF
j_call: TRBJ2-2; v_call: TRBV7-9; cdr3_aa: CASSFREGVTGELFF
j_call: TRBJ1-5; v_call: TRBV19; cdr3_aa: CASSTRTGRGNQPQHF
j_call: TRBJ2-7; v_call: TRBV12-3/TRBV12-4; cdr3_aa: CASSLDDPGYEQYF